This TCR beta chain was identified in a study of metastatic and nonmetastatic thyroid tumors. Turning to the study itself: Repertoires from malignant and benign thyroid patients were compared across blood and tumor or nodule tissue. Study findings and constraints: TCR beta diversity was reportedly significantly higher in malignant thyroid tumors than benign nodules, in blood and tumor.

Authors' processing steps: Using the CDR3 differences seen across clinicopathological groups, the authors built a distant-metastasis classifier for papillary thyroid cancer, which was meant to discriminate distant-metastatic patients. Via MiXCR, TCRdb re-called the PCR reads. The V and J calls follow TCRdb's processing rather than the paper's. The data contain about 92,000 clones, 15% of them singletons. CDR1 is MNHNY, CDR2 SVGAGI, per germline (reference sequence). The CDR3 covers 14 residues. The V and J ends lost 0 bases and 6 bases respectively, with 9 bases between them. There are many counts of this clone. Its antigen remains unidentified. All patients reached thyroid surgery having received no treatment beforehand.

The genes are TRBV6-6 and TRBJ2-1; a weak D match, TRBD2 (6 bases). Material for sequencing was blood. The receptor was isolated from a female donor with papillary thyroid cancer or a benign thyroid nodule (not recorded which). Some clones in this sample may be carry-over from other donors' samples. CDR3 in amino acids: CASSYSRRVNEQFF. Written as DNA, the CDR3 is TGTGCCAGCAGTTACTCGAGGAGGGTCAATGAGCAGTTCTTC.